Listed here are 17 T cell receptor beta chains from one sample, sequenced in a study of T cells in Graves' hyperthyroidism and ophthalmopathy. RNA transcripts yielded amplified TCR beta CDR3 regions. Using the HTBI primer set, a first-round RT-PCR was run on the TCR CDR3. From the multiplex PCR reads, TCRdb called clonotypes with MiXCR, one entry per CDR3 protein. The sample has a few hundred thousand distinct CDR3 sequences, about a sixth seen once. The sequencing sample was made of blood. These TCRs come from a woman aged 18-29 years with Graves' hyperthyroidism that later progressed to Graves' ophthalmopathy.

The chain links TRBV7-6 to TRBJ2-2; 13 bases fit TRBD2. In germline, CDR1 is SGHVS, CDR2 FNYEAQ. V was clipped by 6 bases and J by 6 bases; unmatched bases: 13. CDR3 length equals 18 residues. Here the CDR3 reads CASSHIGRTSGSPGELFF. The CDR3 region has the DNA TGTGCCAGCAGTCATATCGGGCGGACTAGCGGGAGTCCCGGGGAGCTGTTTTTT.

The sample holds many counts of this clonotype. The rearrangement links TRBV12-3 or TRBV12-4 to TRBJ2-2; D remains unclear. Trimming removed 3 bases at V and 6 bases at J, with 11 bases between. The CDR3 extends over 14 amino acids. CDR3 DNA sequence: TGTGCCAGCAGTTTCAGTGCTGGGGCCGGGGAGCTGTTTTTT. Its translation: CASSFSAGAGELFF.

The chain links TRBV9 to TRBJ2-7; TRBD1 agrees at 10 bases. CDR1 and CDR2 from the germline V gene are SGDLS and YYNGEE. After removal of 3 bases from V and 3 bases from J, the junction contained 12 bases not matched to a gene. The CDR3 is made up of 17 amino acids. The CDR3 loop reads CASSAARDRGNFYEQYF. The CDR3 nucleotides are TGTGCCAGCAGCGCCGCCCGGGACAGGGGCAACTTCTACGAGCAGTACTTC.

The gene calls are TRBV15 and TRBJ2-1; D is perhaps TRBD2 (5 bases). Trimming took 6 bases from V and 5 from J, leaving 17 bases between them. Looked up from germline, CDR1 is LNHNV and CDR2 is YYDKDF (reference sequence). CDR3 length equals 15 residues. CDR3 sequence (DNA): TGTGCCACCAGAAGTTCGTGGGAGAGGAACAATGAGCAGTTCTTC. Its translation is CATRSSWERNNEQFF. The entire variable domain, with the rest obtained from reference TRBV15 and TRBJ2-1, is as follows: DAMVIQNPRYQVTQFGKPVTLSCSQTLNHNVMYWYQQKSSQAPKLLFHYYDKDFNNEADTPDNFQSRRPNTSFCFLDIRSPGLGDTAMYLCATRSSWERNNEQFFGPGTRLTVL.

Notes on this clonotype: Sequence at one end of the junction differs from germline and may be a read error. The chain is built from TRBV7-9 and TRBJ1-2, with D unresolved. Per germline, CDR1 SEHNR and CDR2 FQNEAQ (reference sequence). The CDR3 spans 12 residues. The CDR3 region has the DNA TGTGCCAGCAGCTTAAGTATCTATGGCTGCACCTTC. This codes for CASSLSIYGCTF.

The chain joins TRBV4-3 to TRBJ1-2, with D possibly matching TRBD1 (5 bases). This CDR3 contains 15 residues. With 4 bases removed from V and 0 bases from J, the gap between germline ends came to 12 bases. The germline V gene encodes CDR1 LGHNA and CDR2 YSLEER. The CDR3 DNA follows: TGCGCCAGCAGCCGAGCGACAGTTACTAACTATGGCTACACCTTC. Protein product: CASSRATVTNYGYTF.

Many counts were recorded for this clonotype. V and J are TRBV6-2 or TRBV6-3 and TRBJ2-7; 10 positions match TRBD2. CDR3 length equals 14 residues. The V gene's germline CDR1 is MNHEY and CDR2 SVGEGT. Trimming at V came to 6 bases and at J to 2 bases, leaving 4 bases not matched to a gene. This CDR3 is CASSSGTSAYEQYF. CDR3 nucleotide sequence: TGTGCCAGCAGCTCCGGGACTAGCGCCTACGAGCAGTACTTC.

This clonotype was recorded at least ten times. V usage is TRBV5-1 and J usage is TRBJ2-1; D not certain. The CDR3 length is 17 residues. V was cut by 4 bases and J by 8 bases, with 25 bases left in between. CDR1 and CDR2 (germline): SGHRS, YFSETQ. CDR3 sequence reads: CASSPRPLWYFYDEQFF. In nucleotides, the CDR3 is TGCGCCAGCAGCCCGAGACCCCTCTGGTATTTTTACGATGAGCAGTTCTTC.

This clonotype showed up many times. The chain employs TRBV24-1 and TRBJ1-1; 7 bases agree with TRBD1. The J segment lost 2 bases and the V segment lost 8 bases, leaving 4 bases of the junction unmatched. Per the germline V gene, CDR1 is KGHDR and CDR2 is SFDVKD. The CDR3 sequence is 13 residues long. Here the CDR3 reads CATKEGANTEAFF. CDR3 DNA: TGTGCCACCAAGGAGGGGGCTAACACTGAAGCTTTCTTT.

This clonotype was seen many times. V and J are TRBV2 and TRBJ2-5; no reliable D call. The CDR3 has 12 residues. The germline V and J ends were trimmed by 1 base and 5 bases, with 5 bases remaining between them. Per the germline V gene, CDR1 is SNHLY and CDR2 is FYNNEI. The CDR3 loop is CASSEGVETQYF. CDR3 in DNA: TGTGCCAGCAGTGAAGGGGTGGAGACCCAGTACTTC. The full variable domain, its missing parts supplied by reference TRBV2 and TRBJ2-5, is EPEVTQTPSHQVTQMGQEVILRCVPISNHLYFYWYRQILGQKVEFLVSFYNNEISEKSEIFDDQFSVERPDGSNFTLKIRSTKLEDSAMYFCASSEGVETQYFGPGTRLLVL.

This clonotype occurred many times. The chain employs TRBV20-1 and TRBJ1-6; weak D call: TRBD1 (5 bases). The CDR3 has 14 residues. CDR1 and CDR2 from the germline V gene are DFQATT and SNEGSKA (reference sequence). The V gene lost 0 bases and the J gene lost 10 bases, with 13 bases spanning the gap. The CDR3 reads CSARDIRGGSPLHF. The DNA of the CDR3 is TGCAGTGCTAGAGATATAAGGGGAGGATCACCCCTCCACTTT.

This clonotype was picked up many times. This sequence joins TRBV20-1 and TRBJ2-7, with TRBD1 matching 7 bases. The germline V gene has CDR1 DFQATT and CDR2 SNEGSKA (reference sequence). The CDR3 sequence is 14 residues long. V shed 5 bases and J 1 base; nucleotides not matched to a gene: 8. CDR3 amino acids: CSAYDRVASYEQYF. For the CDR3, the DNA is TGCAGTGCTTATGACAGGGTAGCGTCCTACGAGCAGTACTTC.

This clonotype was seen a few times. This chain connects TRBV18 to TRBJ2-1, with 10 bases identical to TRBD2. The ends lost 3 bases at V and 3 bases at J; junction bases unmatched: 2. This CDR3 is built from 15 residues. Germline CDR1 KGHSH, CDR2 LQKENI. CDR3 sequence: CASSPVAGGYNEQFF. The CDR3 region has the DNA TGTGCCAGCTCACCCGTAGCGGGAGGCTACAATGAGCAGTTCTTC.

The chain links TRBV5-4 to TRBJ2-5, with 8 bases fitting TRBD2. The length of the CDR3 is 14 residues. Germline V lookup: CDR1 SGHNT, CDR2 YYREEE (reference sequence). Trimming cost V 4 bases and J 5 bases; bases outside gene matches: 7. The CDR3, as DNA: TGTGCCAGCAGCAGGAGCGGGACTAGTGAGACCCAGTACTTC. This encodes CASSRSGTSETQYF.

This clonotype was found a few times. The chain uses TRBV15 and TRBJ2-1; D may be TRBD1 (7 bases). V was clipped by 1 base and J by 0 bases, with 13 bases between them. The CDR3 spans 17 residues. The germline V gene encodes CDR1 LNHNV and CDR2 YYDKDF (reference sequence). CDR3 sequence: CATSRARGVGSYNEQFF. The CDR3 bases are TGTGCCACCAGCAGAGCCAGGGGGGTCGGCTCCTACAATGAGCAGTTCTTC.

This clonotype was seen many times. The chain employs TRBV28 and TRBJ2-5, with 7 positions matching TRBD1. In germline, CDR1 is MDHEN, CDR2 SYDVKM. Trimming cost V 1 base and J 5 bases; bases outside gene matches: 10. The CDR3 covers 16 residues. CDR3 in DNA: TGTGCCAGCAGTTTATCCGGGACAGAGTGGGAGGAGACCCAGTACTTC. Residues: CASSLSGTEWEETQYF.

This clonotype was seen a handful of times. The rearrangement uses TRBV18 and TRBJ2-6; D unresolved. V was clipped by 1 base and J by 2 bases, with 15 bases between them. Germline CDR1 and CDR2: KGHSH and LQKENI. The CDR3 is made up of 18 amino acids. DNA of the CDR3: TGTGCCAGCTCACCACGTGTTCGTAGGGAAGCTGGGGCCAACGTCCTGACTTTC. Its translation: CASSPRVRREAGANVLTF.